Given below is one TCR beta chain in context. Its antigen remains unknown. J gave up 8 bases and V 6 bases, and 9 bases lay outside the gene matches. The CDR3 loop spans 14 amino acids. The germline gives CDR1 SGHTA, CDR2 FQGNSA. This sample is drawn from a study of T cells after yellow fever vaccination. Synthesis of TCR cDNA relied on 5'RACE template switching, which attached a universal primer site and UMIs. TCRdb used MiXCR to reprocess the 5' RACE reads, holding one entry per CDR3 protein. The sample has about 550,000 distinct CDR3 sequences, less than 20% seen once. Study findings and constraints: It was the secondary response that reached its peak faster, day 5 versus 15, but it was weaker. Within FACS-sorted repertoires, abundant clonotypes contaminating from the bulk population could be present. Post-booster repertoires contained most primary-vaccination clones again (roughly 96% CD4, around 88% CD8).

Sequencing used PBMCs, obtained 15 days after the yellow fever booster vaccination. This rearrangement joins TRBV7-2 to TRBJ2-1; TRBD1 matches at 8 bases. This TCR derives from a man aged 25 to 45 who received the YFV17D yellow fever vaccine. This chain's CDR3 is CASSRAGGQYEQFF. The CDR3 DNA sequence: TGTGCCAGCAGTAGGGCAGGGGGCCAATATGAGCAGTTCTTC. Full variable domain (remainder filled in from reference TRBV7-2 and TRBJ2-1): GAGVSQSPSNKVTEKGKDVELRCDPISGHTALYWYRQSLGQGLEFLIYFQGNSAPDKSGLPSDRFSAERTGGSVSTLTIQRTQQEDSAVYLCASSRAGGQYEQFFGPGTRLTVL.